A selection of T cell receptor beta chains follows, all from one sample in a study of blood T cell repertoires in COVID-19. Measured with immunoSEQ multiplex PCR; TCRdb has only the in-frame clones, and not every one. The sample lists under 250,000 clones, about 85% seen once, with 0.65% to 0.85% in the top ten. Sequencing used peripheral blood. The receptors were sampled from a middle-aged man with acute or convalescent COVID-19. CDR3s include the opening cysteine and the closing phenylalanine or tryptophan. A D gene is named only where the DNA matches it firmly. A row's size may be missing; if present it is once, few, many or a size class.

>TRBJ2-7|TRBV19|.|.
CASSIAIPSFSYEQYF
TGTGCCAGTAGTATAGCCATCCCGAGTTTCTCCTACGAGCAGTACTTC
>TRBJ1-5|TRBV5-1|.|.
CASSLVGGQPQHF
TGCGCCAGCAGCTTGGTCGGGGGTCAGCCCCAGCATTTT
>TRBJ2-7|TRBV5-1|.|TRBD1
CASSSDRANSYEQYF
TGCGCCAGCAGCTCGGACAGGGCTAACTCCTACGAGCAGTACTTC
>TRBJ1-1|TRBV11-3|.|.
CASSLQGVPSTEAFF
TGTGCCAGCAGCTTACAGGGTGTCCCCAGCACTGAAGCTTTCTTT
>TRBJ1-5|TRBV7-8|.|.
CASSLLGFLGSNQPQHF
TGTGCCAGCAGCTTACTAGGTTTTTTAGGTAGCAATCAGCCCCAGCATTTT
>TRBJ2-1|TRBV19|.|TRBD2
CASRGPSGTTWVEFF
TGTGCCAGTAGGGGTCCTAGCGGAACGACTTGGGTGGAGTTCTTC
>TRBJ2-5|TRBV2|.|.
CASREQETQYF
TGTGCCAGCAGGGAGCAAGAGACCCAGTACTTC
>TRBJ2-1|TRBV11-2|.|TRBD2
CASSLVGLAGSYNEQFF
TGTGCCAGCAGCTTAGTGGGACTAGCTGGCTCCTACAATGAGCAGTTCTTC
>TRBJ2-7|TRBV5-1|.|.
CASSFPTGSAEQYF
TGCGCCAGCAGCTTCCCCACAGGATCCGCCGAGCAGTACTTC
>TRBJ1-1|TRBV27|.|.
CASSLSAGLNTEAFF
TGTGCCAGCAGTTTATCGGCAGGTTTGAACACTGAAGCTTTCTTT
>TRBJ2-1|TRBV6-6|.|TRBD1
CASSPYPGTGGLNLSYNEQFF
TGTGCCAGCAGTCCTTATCCCGGGACAGGGGGCTTAAACCTCTCCTACAATGAGCAGTTCTTC
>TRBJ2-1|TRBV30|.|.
CAWSDPGRKRYEQFF
TGTGCCTGGAGTGACCCCGGGAGAAAGAGGTATGAGCAGTTCTTC
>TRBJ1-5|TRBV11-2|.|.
CASSPVYSNQPQHF
TGTGCCAGCAGCCCCGTTTATAGCAATCAGCCCCAGCATTTT
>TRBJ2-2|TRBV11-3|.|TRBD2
CASSPSAGAVGELFF
TGTGCCAGCAGCCCCTCGGCGGGAGCTGTCGGGGAGCTGTTTTTT
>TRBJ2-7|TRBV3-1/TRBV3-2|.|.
CASSQATYEQYF
TGTGCCAGCAGCCAAGCCACCTACGAGCAGTACTTC
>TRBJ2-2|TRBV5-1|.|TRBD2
CASSLTGGPYGNTGELFF
TGCGCCAGCAGCTTGACGGGAGGGCCCTATGGAAACACCGGGGAGCTGTTTTTT
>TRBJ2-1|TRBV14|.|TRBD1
CASSQLGTVNEQFF
TGTGCCAGCAGCCAACTTGGGACAGTCAATGAGCAGTTCTTC
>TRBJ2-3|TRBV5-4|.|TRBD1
CASSLGTGQYF
TGTGCCAGCAGCTTGGGGACAGGGCAGTATTTT
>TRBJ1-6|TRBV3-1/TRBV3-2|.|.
CASSQGAWESPLHF
TGTGCCAGCAGCCAGGGGGCCTGGGAGTCACCCCTCCACTTT
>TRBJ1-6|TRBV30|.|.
CAWSVAGWNSPLHF
TGTGCCTGGAGTGTGGCAGGGTGGAATTCACCCCTCCACTTT
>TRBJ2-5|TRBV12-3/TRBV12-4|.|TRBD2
CATGGGFGETQYF
TGTGCCACGGGGGGTGGGTTCGGGGAGACCCAGTACTTC
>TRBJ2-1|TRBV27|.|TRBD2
CASTRTSGRNEQFF
TGTGCCAGCACTCGGACTAGCGGGAGAAATGAGCAGTTCTTC
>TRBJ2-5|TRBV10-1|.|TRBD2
CASSSSGSETQYF
TGCGCCAGCAGTTCTAGCGGATCAGAGACCCAGTACTTC
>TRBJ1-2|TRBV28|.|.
CATNDRYYGYTF
TGTGCCACCAATGACAGGTACTATGGCTACACCTTC
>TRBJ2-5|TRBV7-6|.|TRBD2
CASSLVGTSGFQETQYF
TGTGCCAGCAGCTTAGTGGGGACTAGCGGGTTCCAAGAGACCCAGTACTTC
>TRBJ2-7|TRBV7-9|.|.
CASSLVGQTSYEQYF
TGTGCCAGCAGCTTAGTTGGGCAGACCTCCTACGAGCAGTACTTC
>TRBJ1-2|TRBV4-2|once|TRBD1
CASSQEDGTGGYGYTF
TGTGCCAGCAGCCAAGAAGATGGGACAGGGGGCTATGGCTACACCTTC
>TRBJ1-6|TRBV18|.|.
CASSPPGEREWSPLHF
TGTGCCAGCTCACCTCCAGGTGAAAGGGAGTGGTCACCCCTCCACTTT
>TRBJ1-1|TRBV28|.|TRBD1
CASPPGTGGGYTEAFF
TGTGCCAGCCCCCCCGGGACAGGGGGGGGTTACACTGAAGCTTTCTTT
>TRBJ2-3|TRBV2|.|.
CASSVVAVSTDTQYF
TGTGCCAGCAGTGTCGTAGCGGTTAGCACAGATACGCAGTATTTT
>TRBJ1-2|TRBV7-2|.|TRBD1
CASSHPSWQGARGYTF
TGTGCCAGCAGCCATCCGTCGTGGCAGGGGGCCCGGGGCTACACCTTC
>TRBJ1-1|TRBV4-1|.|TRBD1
CASSQGQGGFGTEAFF
TGCGCCAGCAGCCAAGGACAGGGAGGCTTTGGCACTGAAGCTTTCTTT
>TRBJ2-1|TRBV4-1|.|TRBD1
CASSQDQGTGGNEQFF
TGCGCCAGCAGCCAAGATCAGGGGACAGGGGGGAATGAGCAGTTCTTC
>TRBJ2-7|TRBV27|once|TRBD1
CASSSSTGLDEQYF
TGTGCCAGCAGTTCATCGACAGGGCTTGACGAGCAGTACTTC
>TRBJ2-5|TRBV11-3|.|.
CASSSSIRETQYF
TGTGCCAGCAGTAGCAGCATAAGAGAGACCCAGTACTTC
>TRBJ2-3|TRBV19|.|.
CASSMFQGSTDTQYF
TGTGCCAGTAGTATGTTTCAGGGCAGCACAGATACGCAGTATTTT
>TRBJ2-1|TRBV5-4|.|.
CASSLASNEQFF
TGTGCCAGCAGCTTGGCGAGCAATGAGCAGTTCTTC
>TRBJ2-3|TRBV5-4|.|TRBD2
CASIPRWGGTDTQYF
TGTGCCAGCATACCCCGGTGGGGGGGGACAGATACGCAGTATTTT
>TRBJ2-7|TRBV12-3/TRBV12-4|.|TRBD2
CASKRGEVYEQYF
TGTGCCAGCAAGCGGGGTGAAGTCTACGAGCAGTACTTC
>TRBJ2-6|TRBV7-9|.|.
CASSLRRGPGANVLTF
TGTGCCAGCAGCTTAAGGAGGGGGCCTGGGGCCAACGTCCTGACTTTC
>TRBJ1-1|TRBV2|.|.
CASWELAQAPNTEAFF
TGTGCCAGCTGGGAATTGGCACAGGCACCGAACACTGAAGCTTTCTTT
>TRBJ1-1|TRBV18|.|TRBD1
CASSPLGDSGTEAFF
TGTGCCAGCTCACCGCTTGGGGACAGCGGAACTGAAGCTTTCTTT
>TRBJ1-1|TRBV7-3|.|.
CASSSAGDTEAFF
TGTGCCAGCAGCAGTGCAGGGGACACTGAAGCTTTCTTT
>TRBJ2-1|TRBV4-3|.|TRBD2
CASSHASGIGPYNEQFF
TGCGCCAGCAGCCACGCTAGCGGAATTGGCCCCTACAATGAGCAGTTCTTC
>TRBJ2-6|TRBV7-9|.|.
CASSLVLSGANVLTF
TGTGCCAGCAGCTTAGTCCTCTCTGGGGCCAACGTCCTGACTTTC
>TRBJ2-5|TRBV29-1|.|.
CSAGSTSPGETQYF
TGCAGCGCGGGGTCGACGTCCCCGGGAGAGACCCAGTACTTC
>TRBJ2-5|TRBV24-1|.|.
CATSDSWGDFQETQYF
TGTGCCACCAGTGATTCGTGGGGGGACTTCCAAGAGACCCAGTACTTC
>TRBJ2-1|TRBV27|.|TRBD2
CASSLTSGSYNEQFF
TGTGCCAGCAGTTTAACTAGCGGGTCTTACAATGAGCAGTTCTTC
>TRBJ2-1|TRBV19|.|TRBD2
CASIPIAGGLNEQFF
TGTGCCAGTATCCCGATAGCGGGGGGACTCAATGAGCAGTTCTTC